This T cell receptor beta chain stems from a study of blood T cell repertoires in COVID-19. This CDR3 has 14 amino acids. Trimming at V came to 5 bases and at J to 4 bases, leaving 4 bases not matched to a gene. Germline CDR1 and CDR2: WSHSY and SAAADI. This clone was seen a handful of times. Sequencing used immunoSEQ multiplex PCR; TCRdb keeps in-frame clones, though not all of them. Of 130,000 or so clones listed, approximately 88% are singletons. The receptor's source is an elderly woman with acute or convalescent COVID-19. This chain connects TRBV10-2 to TRBJ1-2; 10 positions agree with TRBD1. What was sequenced was peripheral blood. This chain's CDR3 is CASSSTGGGYGYTF. The CDR3 DNA follows: TGCGCCAGCAGTTCGACAGGGGGCGGCTATGGCTACACCTTC.